This record looks at one T cell receptor beta chain sequence and its context. Its antigen is not identified. This entry comes from a study of T cell repertoires in cytomegalovirus infection. With 4 bases removed from V and 0 bases from J, the gap between germline ends came to 11 bases. The CDR3 runs to 15 residues. Germline V gives CDR1 SGHTA, CDR2 FQGNSA. Whole-study results and caveats: There were HLA-C-restricted CMV-specific TCR beta clonotypes dominating the ex vivo response.

TCRdb called the reads again in MiXCR, with one record for every CDR3 protein. The sample lists about 160,000 distinct CDR3 sequences, 15% to 20% occurring once. The V and J genes are TRBV7-2 and TRBJ2-3; D gene ambiguous. The receptor comes from a human donor in good health (CMV status not recorded). Some clones in this sample may be carry-over from other donors' samples. The sequenced sample was CD8+ T cells from PBMCs. CDR3 nucleotide sequence: TGTGCCAGCAGCTCCGGGTTGGACAGCACAGATACGCAGTATTTT. Protein product: CASSSGLDSTDTQYF.